This entry lists 9 T cell receptor beta chains sequenced from one sample in a study of blood T cell repertoires in COVID-19. Clones were read by immunoSEQ multiplex PCR, and TCRdb kept only the in-frame ones, dropping some. The sample lists 150,000 to 200,000 clones; about 88% were seen once. Sequencing was performed on peripheral blood. The source of these receptors is a man in his forties with active or convalescent COVID-19.

This chain uses TRBV19 with TRBJ2-1, with 9 bases that match TRBD1. This CDR3 comprises 17 residues. In germline, CDR1 is LNHDA, CDR2 SQIVND (reference sequence). With V trimmed by 5 bases and J by 4 bases, 12 bases remained unmatched. For the CDR3, the DNA is TGTGCCAGTAGTGCGGGAATGGACAGGGGTATTTACAATGAGCAGTTCTTC. Encoded protein: CASSAGMDRGIYNEQFF.

This clone was detected only a few times. Here the CDR3 reads CASSEAGGTLHF. In DNA form, the CDR3 reads TGTGCCAGCAGTGAAGCGGGAGGCACCCTCCACTTT. The genes are TRBV6-1 and TRBJ1-6, with D unresolved. Germline CDR1 MNHNS, CDR2 SASEGT. The V gene lost 0 bases and the J gene lost 14 bases, with 8 bases spanning the gap. The CDR3 is 12 amino acids.

CDR3 loop: CATSDLGRDTGELFF. Here the CDR3 DNA reads TGTGCCACCAGTGATTTGGGCAGGGACACCGGGGAGCTGTTTTTT. The chain employs TRBV24-1 and TRBJ2-2; possible D gene TRBD1, 5 bases. Germline values: CDR1 KGHDR, CDR2 SFDVKD. The V end was cut by 0 bases, the J end by 3 bases, with 7 bases between. CDR3 length: 15 residues.

The J gene is TRBJ1-1, the V gene TRBV29-1; the match to TRBD1 covers 8 bases. Losses at the gene ends were 8 bases for V and 1 base for J; bases not matched to a gene: 6. This CDR3 is built from 13 residues. CDR1 SQVTM and CDR2 ANQGSEA come from the germline V gene. As DNA, the CDR3 is TGCAGCTCCGGGACAGGTCCGAACACTGAAGCTTTCTTT. Its translation is CSSGTGPNTEAFF.

The chain recombines TRBV6-5 with TRBJ1-1; 7 nucleotides line up with TRBD1. Germline lookup yields CDR1 MNHEY and CDR2 SVGAGI. V dropped 6 bases and J dropped 2; count of bases not matched to a gene: 6. This CDR3 region has 14 residues. This CDR3 reads CASRRDSANTEAFF. The DNA for the CDR3 is TGTGCCAGCAGACGGGACAGTGCTAACACTGAAGCTTTCTTT.

This clone was counted a few times. V usage is TRBV5-1 and J usage is TRBJ1-1, with 10 bases fitting TRBD1. The ends lost 3 bases at V and 0 bases at J; junction bases unmatched: 5. The germline V gene encodes CDR1 SGHRS and CDR2 YFSETQ. This CDR3 has 16 amino acids. DNA for the CDR3: TGCGCCAGCAGCTGGACGGGACAGGGGATGAACACTGAAGCTTTCTTT. It specifies CASSWTGQGMNTEAFF.

The gene calls are TRBV5-4 and TRBJ2-2; 8 positions match TRBD1. Unmatched junction bases numbered 7, after V lost 4 bases and J lost 5 bases. CDR1 SGHNT and CDR2 YYREEE come from the germline V gene (reference sequence). The CDR3 spans 15 residues. CDR3 sequence (DNA): TGTGCCAGCAGCAAATCTCAGGGGGCGACCGGGGAGCTGTTTTTT. Its translation is CASSKSQGATGELFF.

The chain uses TRBV24-1 and TRBJ1-5; D perhaps matches TRBD1 (5 bases). CDR1 is KGHDR and CDR2 is SFDVKD in the germline V gene. Trimming removed 3 bases from V and 5 bases from J, with 16 bases in between. The CDR3 consists of 16 residues. The chain's CDR3 is CATSDASQGSYQPQHF. CDR3 bases: TGTGCCACCAGTGATGCGTCTCAGGGTTCTTATCAGCCCCAGCATTTT.

This clone was seen once. The chain is built from TRBV9 and TRBJ2-7; 7 positions match TRBD2. The CDR3 is 15 amino acids. Per the germline V gene, CDR1 is SGDLS and CDR2 is YYNGEE. Unmatched junction bases numbered 13, after V lost 4 bases and J lost 6 bases. This CDR3 is CASSPRGVLKGEQYF. CDR3 in DNA: TGTGCCAGCAGCCCCCGGGGGGTTTTAAAGGGCGAGCAGTACTTC.